These 29 T cell receptor beta chains were sequenced from one sample in a study of T cell changes during pregnancy in multiple sclerosis. Repertoires were generated with immunoSEQ multiplex PCR, while TCRdb's copy carries only in-frame clones and drops some. The sample shows approximately 52,000 clones, approximately 85% of them seen only once. The sample here was CD4+ T cells from peripheral blood mononuclear cells, taken in the second trimester of pregnancy. The receptors derive from a female donor with multiple sclerosis, enrolled in a pregnancy study.

The chain uses TRBV5-1 and TRBJ2-5; 10 bases agree with TRBD2. Germline V gives CDR1 SGHRS, CDR2 YFSETQ. This CDR3 region has 15 residues. J lost 5 bases, V lost 0 bases, and 4 bases had no gene match. Here the CDR3 reads CASSLVSSGSETQYF. In nucleotides, the CDR3 is TGCGCCAGCAGCTTGGTGTCTAGCGGGAGCGAGACCCAGTACTTC. The whole variable domain, remainder taken from reference TRBV5-1 and TRBJ2-5, is KAGVTQTPRYLIKTRGQQVTLSCSPISGHRSVSWYQQTPGQGLQFLFEYFSETQRNKGNFPGRFSGRQFSNSRSEMNVSTLELGDSALYLCASSLVSSGSETQYFGPGTRLLVL.

The DNA of the CDR3 is TGCGCCAGCAGCCCGGAACTCGGGCTAGCGGGGGGAAATGAGCAGTTCTTC. It encodes CASSPELGLAGGNEQFF. The rearrangement links TRBV5-1 to TRBJ2-1; 11 positions agree with TRBD2. Germline V gene sequence: CDR1 SGHRS, CDR2 YFSETQ. This CDR3 is 17 amino acids long. Trimming cost V 4 bases and J 7 bases; bases outside gene matches: 13.

This clone has a single count. This sequence joins TRBV19 and TRBJ1-2; no definite D call. Looked up from germline, CDR1 is LNHDA and CDR2 is SQIVND (reference sequence). The CDR3 is 14 residues long. Trimming stripped 4 bases from V and 10 bases from J, with 19 bases between. CDR3 sequence reads: CASSTRLLGSDYTF. DNA for the CDR3: TGTGCCAGTAGTACCAGACTCCTCGGGTCGGACTACACCTTC.

The genes are TRBV6-5 and TRBJ2-7; D is perhaps TRBD1 (6 bases). The V end was cut by 4 bases, the J end by 1 base, with 14 bases between. The CDR3 is 15 amino acids. The V gene's germline CDR1 is MNHEY and CDR2 SVGAGI. CDR3 nucleotides: TGTGCCAGCAGTTCCCTCCCGACAGGTTCCTACGAGCAGTACTTC. Its translation: CASSSLPTGSYEQYF.

This chain joins TRBV19 and TRBJ2-7; 12 bases are a match to TRBD2. From germline, CDR1 is LNHDA and CDR2 SQIVND (reference sequence). V shed 5 bases, J shed 4 bases, and the junction held 6 bases outside the gene matches. The CDR3 spans 15 residues. CDR3 protein: CASSPWTSGTYEQYF. The CDR3 DNA reads TGTGCCAGTAGTCCTTGGACTAGCGGGACTTACGAGCAGTACTTC.

The rearrangement joins TRBV4-1 to TRBJ2-7; maybe TRBD2 (5 bases). V was shortened by 3 bases and J by 2 bases, with 14 bases between the two germline ends. The CDR3 sequence is 15 residues long. From germline, CDR1 is MGHRA and CDR2 YSYEKL. The CDR3 here is CASSQGERTTYEQYF. The CDR3 region has the DNA TGCGCCAGCAGCCAGGGAGAGCGCACGACCTACGAGCAGTACTTC.

The rearrangement links TRBV2 to TRBJ2-2, with TRBD1 matching 8 bases. The germline V gene has CDR1 SNHLY and CDR2 FYNNEI. The ends lost 4 bases at V and 6 bases at J; junction bases unmatched: 7. CDR3 length: 15 residues. CDR3 DNA sequence: TGTGCCAGCAGTGTTGACAGGGGAAGGGCCGGGGAGCTGTTTTTT. Protein product: CASSVDRGRAGELFF.

The V call is TRBV11-2, the J call TRBJ1-1, with TRBD1 matching 8 bases. This CDR3 has 14 amino acids. V shed 5 bases, J shed 4 bases, and the junction held 6 bases outside the gene matches. The germline gives CDR1 SGHAT, CDR2 FQNNGV. The CDR3 DNA follows: TGTGCCAGCAGCACCAGGGGGCAGAGCACTGAAGCTTTCTTT. Its translation: CASSTRGQSTEAFF.

The chain combines TRBV7-6 with TRBJ2-3; 10 nucleotides line up with TRBD2. J gave up 0 bases and V 5 bases, and 2 bases lay outside the gene matches. CDR3 length equals 15 residues. The germline gives CDR1 SGHVS, CDR2 FNYEAQ. In DNA form, the CDR3 reads TGTGCCAGCAGCCCAGCGGGGGGGAGCACAGATACGCAGTATTTT. It specifies CASSPAGGSTDTQYF.

The genes are TRBV28 and TRBJ2-5, with 7 bases fitting TRBD2. There are 13 residues in the CDR3. The germline V gene has CDR1 MDHEN and CDR2 SYDVKM. V shed 8 bases, J shed 3 bases, and the junction held 6 bases outside the gene matches. This CDR3 reads CASSVGGEETQYF. CDR3 in DNA: TGTGCCAGCTCTGTTGGGGGGGAAGAGACCCAGTACTTC.

The chain is built from TRBV18 and TRBJ2-5, with D possibly TRBD1 on 5 matching bases. Trimming removed 0 bases from V and 5 bases from J, with 13 bases in between. The CDR3 is 15 amino acids. Looked up from germline, CDR1 is KGHSH and CDR2 is LQKENI. The CDR3 spells CASSPPSGMEETQYF. CDR3 sequence (DNA): TGTGCCAGCTCACCACCTTCAGGGATGGAGGAGACCCAGTACTTC.

The chain recombines TRBV28 with TRBJ1-2; TRBD1 matches 8 bases. Germline lookup yields CDR1 MDHEN and CDR2 SYDVKM. The CDR3 is made up of 14 amino acids. Losses at the gene ends were 8 bases for V and 4 bases for J; bases not matched to a gene: 9. The CDR3 nucleotides read TGTGCCAGCTGTGGGACAGGACGTTCCTATGGCTACACCTTC. Protein: CASCGTGRSYGYTF.

V gene TRBV7-6 combines with J gene TRBJ2-7; the match to TRBD1 covers 9 bases. This CDR3 has 16 amino acids. The J segment lost 2 bases and the V segment lost 2 bases, leaving 7 bases of the junction unmatched. In germline, CDR1 is SGHVS, CDR2 FNYEAQ. This CDR3 reads CASSLSPGQGTYEQYF. CDR3 bases: TGTGCCAGCAGCTTATCTCCCGGACAGGGGACCTACGAGCAGTACTTC.

The chain links TRBV5-1 to TRBJ2-7; maybe TRBD1 (6 bases). V was shortened by 4 bases and J by 1 base, with 15 bases between the two germline ends. Germline CDR1 reads SGHRS; CDR2 reads YFSETQ. This CDR3 contains 15 residues. The CDR3 region is CASSPRDRISYEQYF. Here the CDR3 DNA reads TGCGCCAGCAGCCCCAGAGACAGGATTTCCTACGAGCAGTACTTC.

This clone is a singleton in its sample. This chain links TRBV14 with TRBJ1-2; perhaps TRBD1 as D (5 bases). V lost 4 bases, J lost 5 bases, and 8 bases lay in between. Germline V gene sequence: CDR1 SGHDN, CDR2 FVKESK. The CDR3 runs to 12 residues. The CDR3 loop reads CASSPDSYGYTF. For the CDR3, the DNA is TGTGCCAGCAGCCCCGACAGTTATGGCTACACCTTC.

The J gene is TRBJ1-1, the V gene TRBV10-3, with 7 bases identical to TRBD1. J lost 2 bases, V lost 5 bases, and 5 bases had no gene match. The CDR3 is 14 residues long. Germline assignment: CDR1 ENHRY and CDR2 SYGVKD. The chain's CDR3 is CAISLTGQNTEAFF. As DNA, the CDR3 is TGTGCCATCAGTCTGACAGGGCAAAACACTGAAGCTTTCTTT.

V gene TRBV28 combines with J gene TRBJ2-5, with D possibly TRBD1 on 6 matching bases. This CDR3 spans 15 amino acids. V shed 6 bases and J shed 0 bases, with 14 bases lying between them. Germline CDR1 is MDHEN and CDR2 is SYDVKM. The CDR3: CASSLGGANQETQYF. Written as DNA, the CDR3 is TGTGCCAGCAGCCTAGGGGGTGCAAACCAAGAGACCCAGTACTTC.

This CDR3 is CASSESQETQYF. The CDR3 nucleotides read TGTGCCAGCAGCGAGTCTCAAGAGACCCAGTACTTC. The J gene is TRBJ2-5, the V gene TRBV11-2; D is uncertain. The germline CDR1 and CDR2 sequences are SGHAT and FQNNGV. The CDR3 length is 12 residues. V was cut by 5 bases and J by 2 bases, with 6 bases left in between.

The chain joins TRBV29-1 to TRBJ1-2, with D maybe TRBD1 (5 bases). The V gene lost 3 bases and the J gene lost 0 bases, with 11 bases spanning the gap. The CDR3 is made up of 14 amino acids. Germline CDR1 and CDR2: SQVTM and ANQGSEA. CDR3 residues: CSVEVGGTNYGYTF. CDR3 sequence (DNA): TGCAGCGTTGAGGTGGGGGGTACTAACTATGGCTACACCTTC.

The genes are TRBV21-1 and TRBJ1-5; TRBD1, the table's D call, lacks a check against the DNA. TRBV21-1 represents a pseudogene. CDR3 length equals 14 residues. Here the CDR3 DNA reads TGTGCCAGCAGCAGCACAGGGGGGCTGGAGCCCCAGCATTTT. This sequence encodes CASSSTGGLEPQHF.

This chain connects TRBV5-1 to TRBJ2-7, with TRBD1 as a possible D gene (5 bases). Trimming cost V 2 bases and J 2 bases, with 14 bases left between them. This CDR3 has 15 amino acids. Per the germline V gene, CDR1 is SGHRS and CDR2 is YFSETQ. CDR3 DNA: TGCGCCAGCAGCTTTACATCCAAGGGGACCTACGAGCAGTACTTC. Translation gives CASSFTSKGTYEQYF.

The gene calls are TRBV28 and TRBJ1-1, with 8 nucleotides matching TRBD1. CDR1 and CDR2 (germline): MDHEN, SYDVKM. CDR3 size: 14 residues. The junction had 10 bases not matched to a gene; V was cut back by 8 bases and J by 5 bases. CDR3 region: CASYPRTGRTEAFF. For the CDR3, the DNA is TGTGCCAGCTACCCTAGGACAGGGCGAACTGAAGCTTTCTTT.

J is TRBJ2-7 and V is TRBV7-8; D gene unclear. Between the trimmed V and J ends, which lost 5 bases and 13 bases, there was a span of 6 bases. Germline values: CDR1 SGHVS, CDR2 FQNEAQ. There are 8 residues in the CDR3. The CDR3 DNA is TGTGCCAGCAGCCCCTTTTACTTC. Translating gives CASSPFYF.

In DNA, the CDR3 is TGTGCCAGCAGCACCAAGGGCGGGAAGTACGAGCAGTACTTC. It yields the protein CASSTKGGKYEQYF. The V call is TRBV13, the J call TRBJ2-7, with a possible D match to TRBD2 (6 bases). Deletions cut 5 bases from V and 4 bases from J, with 15 bases between. CDR3 length: 14 amino acids. Germline-derived CDR1 and CDR2 are PRHDT and FYEKMQ (reference sequence). Using reference TRBV13 and TRBJ2-7 for the parts outside the CDR3, the full variable domain is AAGVIQSPRHLIKEKRETATLKCYPIPRHDTVYWYQQGPGQDPQFLISFYEKMQSDKGSIPDRFSAQQFSDYHSELNMSSLELGDSALYFCASSTKGGKYEQYFGPGTRLTVT.

The chain carries TRBV18 and TRBJ2-1; TRBD1 matches at 12 bases. This CDR3 has 15 residues. CDR1 is KGHSH, CDR2 LQKENI, per germline. V was clipped by 3 bases and J by 8 bases; unmatched bases: 5. The CDR3 bases are TGTGCCAGCTCACCCGTGGGACAGGGGGCTGATGAGCAGTTCTTC. Its protein product is CASSPVGQGADEQFF.

The rearrangement uses TRBV5-1 and TRBJ2-1, with 14 bases fitting TRBD2. Unmatched junction bases numbered 5, after V lost 4 bases and J lost 8 bases. Germline V gene sequence: CDR1 SGHRS, CDR2 YFSETQ. The CDR3 loop spans 15 amino acids. This CDR3 reads CASSRGLAGDYEQFF. CDR3 sequence (DNA): TGCGCCAGCAGCAGGGGACTAGCGGGAGACTATGAGCAGTTCTTC.

This chain links TRBV6-5 with TRBJ1-1; 11 bases are a match to TRBD1. The CDR3 is 13 amino acids. V dropped 8 bases and J dropped 2; count of bases not matched to a gene: 1. CDR1 and CDR2 from the germline V gene are MNHEY and SVGAGI. The CDR3 coding sequence is TGTGCCAGCGGGACAGGGGGAAACACTGAAGCTTTCTTT. Translated: CASGTGGNTEAFF.

This clone appeared a single time. The CDR3 DNA reads TGTGCCAGCAGCGCCACAGGGATCTTGGCATACGAGCAGTACTTC. Translation: CASSATGILAYEQYF. The chain employs TRBV5-8 and TRBJ2-7; the D gene is possibly TRBD1 (6 bases). The length of the CDR3 is 15 residues. Trimming left V 4 bases short and J 4 bases short, with 18 bases between. CDR1 is SGHTS, CDR2 YDEGEE, per germline.

The sample holds a few counts of this clone. This chain uses TRBV7-2 with TRBJ1-5; no clear D. Germline V CDR1 and CDR2: SGHTA, FQGNSA. Trimming left V 1 base short and J 0 bases short, with 7 bases between. The CDR3 length is 15 residues. In DNA, the CDR3 is TGTGCCAGCAGCTTAGATAGCTATAGCAATCAGCCCCAGCATTTT. This sequence encodes CASSLDSYSNQPQHF.